The 4 T cell receptor beta chains presented below share a single source sample, sequenced in a study of metastatic and nonmetastatic thyroid tumors. TCRdb reanalyzed the PCR reads with MiXCR. Of some 23,000 clones in the sample, around 20% were seen once. Thyroid surgery was preceded by no treatment in any patient. Sequenced sample: blood. The receptors derive from a female donor with papillary thyroid cancer or a benign thyroid nodule (not recorded which). Some clones in this sample may be carry-over from other donors' samples.

This clone showed up many times. The chain is built from TRBV14 and TRBJ2-5; 8 nucleotides align to TRBD1. After removal of 2 bases from V and 5 bases from J, the junction contained 10 bases not matched to a gene. The CDR3 spans 16 residues. Per the germline V gene, CDR1 is SGHDN and CDR2 is FVKESK. The CDR3 nucleotides read TGTGCCAGCAGCCAATGGACAGGGACGTTTCAGGAGACCCAGTACTTC. It specifies CASSQWTGTFQETQYF.

This clone was detected many times. The chain recombines TRBV18 with TRBJ1-1; TRBD1 matches 11 bases. The CDR3 has 12 amino acids. Germline V gene lookup returns CDR1 KGHSH and CDR2 LQKENI. The V gene end was trimmed by 2 bases and the J gene end by 10 bases; junction bases not matched to a gene: 0. In DNA, the CDR3 is TGTGCCAGCTCACCAGGGACAGGGGGAGCTTTCTTT. Translating gives CASSPGTGGAFF.

This clone was seen many times. The V and J genes are TRBV6-5 and TRBJ2-2; D is unclear. Between the trimmed V and J ends, which lost 0 bases and 7 bases, there was a span of 15 bases. CDR1 MNHEY and CDR2 SVGAGI come from the germline V gene. There are 16 residues in the CDR3. CDR3 region: CASSYSGLKSVGELFF. CDR3 coding DNA: TGTGCCAGCAGTTACTCGGGCTTGAAGTCAGTCGGGGAGCTGTTTTTT.

To note about this clone: Given a much more abundant clone one base away, this may be a read error. Lacking the conserved final phenylalanine or tryptophan, this CDR3 likely reflects a read error. The same CDR3 can be traced to other DNA sequences in this sample. The chain has TRBV27 and TRBJ2-7; D gene ambiguous. Germline V gene data show CDR1 as MNHEY and CDR2 as SMNVEV (reference sequence). This CDR3 comprises 14 residues. Deletions cut 2 bases from V and 4 bases from J, with 12 bases between. The CDR3 sequence: CASSLIATQYEQYS. Written as DNA, the CDR3 is TGTGCCAGCAGTTTAATTGCTACCCAATACGAGCAGTACTCC.